This T cell receptor (beta chain) was captured by sequencing in a study of technical replicates of blood from a few donors. Trimming took 5 bases from V and 9 from J, leaving 11 bases between them. Germline CDR1 and CDR2: MNHEY and SVGAGI. This CDR3 is built from 12 residues. The table came from immunoSEQ multiplex PCR; TCRdb's copy has only in-frame clones and leaves some out. The profile shows tens of thousands of clones, over 85% of them singletons. The rearrangement links TRBV6-5 to TRBJ2-1; D might be TRBD1 (5 bases). This TCR derives from a human donor in good health. Sequenced: T cells isolated from PBMCs. This chain's CDR3 is CASSTGSGEQFF. Here the CDR3 DNA reads TGTGCCAGCAGTACAGGTTCTGGTGAGCAGTTCTTC.